This T cell receptor beta chain derives from a study of neoadjuvant anti-PD-1 for oral cavity cancer. The protocol was immunoSEQ multiplex PCR, while the TCRdb copy is restricted to in-frame clones and leaves out a portion. Of around 14,000 clones in the sample, approximately 71% were seen once. Trimming left V 4 bases short and J 0 bases short, with 7 bases between. The CDR3 extends over 14 amino acids. Per the germline V gene, CDR1 is MNHNS and CDR2 is SASEGT. The chain is built from TRBV6-1 and TRBJ1-5; D is unresolved. This TCR came from a person between 35 and 79 years old with oral cavity squamous cell carcinoma. Specimen: PBMCs, collected before nivolumab (anti-PD-1) treatment. The CDR3 here is CASSAGISNQPQHF. DNA of the CDR3: TGTGCCAGCAGTGCAGGTATTAGCAATCAGCCCCAGCATTTT.